This is a list of T cell receptor beta chains from one sample in a study of cytomegalovirus exposure and HLA in healthy donors. Repertoires were generated with immunoSEQ multiplex PCR, while TCRdb's copy carries only in-frame clones and drops some. This sample has 90,000 or so clones, with 80% found just once. Material for sequencing was PBMCs. These receptors were collected from a man aged 50-59 years in good health and CMV-seropositive. Each CDR3 is given with its conserved first and last residue. D genes are given only for firm matches. The size entry is marked missing in some rows and otherwise reads once, few, many or a size class.

V: TRBV28; size: .; D: TRBD2; J: TRBJ2-5; DNA: TGTGCCAGCAGTGAGATTATAGCGGGAGTTGGGCAGTACTTC; CDR3: CASSEIIAGVGQYF
V: TRBV30; size: .; D: .; J: TRBJ2-1; DNA: TGTGCCTGGAGTCTCCGGAGGCCCTACAATGAGCAGTTCTTC; CDR3: CAWSLRRPYNEQFF
V: TRBV6-6; size: .; D: TRBD1; J: TRBJ2-2; DNA: TGTGCCAGCAGTAAACAACAGGGGGCGCGCGGGGAGCTGTTTTTT; CDR3: CASSKQQGARGELFF
V: TRBV27; size: .; D: TRBD2; J: TRBJ2-7; DNA: TGTGCCAGCAGTTTGTCGGGGGGGTTGGTGAAAGCCGACTTCTACGAGCAGTACTTC; CDR3: CASSLSGGLVKADFYEQYF
V: TRBV30; size: .; D: TRBD1; J: TRBJ1-1; DNA: TGTGCCTGGAGCCGACAGGGCATTGGTGAAGCTTTCTTT; CDR3: CAWSRQGIGEAFF
V: TRBV9; size: .; D: TRBD1; J: TRBJ1-1; DNA: TGTGCCAGCAGCGCGGGGATTACCGGGACAGGGGCCACTGAAGCTTTCTTT; CDR3: CASSAGITGTGATEAFF
V: TRBV7-2; size: .; D: TRBD1; J: TRBJ1-6; DNA: TGTGCCAGCAGCTCTCCTGGGACAGTCAACTCACCCCTCCACTTT; CDR3: CASSSPGTVNSPLHF
V: TRBV5-1; size: .; D: TRBD1; J: TRBJ2-5; DNA: TGCGCCAGCAGCTTTGGGACAGCTGGAGAGACCCAGTACTTC; CDR3: CASSFGTAGETQYF
V: TRBV4-1; size: .; D: .; J: TRBJ2-7; DNA: TGCGCCAGCAGCCAATCCCCCAGAGGCGAAGCCCCCTCCTACGAGCAGTACTTC; CDR3: CASSQSPRGEAPSYEQYF
V: TRBV20-1; size: .; D: TRBD2; J: TRBJ2-1; DNA: TGCACCCCCGGGGGAGGGATTGAGCAGTTCTTC; CDR3: CTPGGGIEQFF
V: TRBV4-3; size: few; D: TRBD2; J: TRBJ2-7; DNA: TGCGCCAGCAGCCAAGAGGCTGTTAGCGGGAGAGGCGAGCAGTACTTC; CDR3: CASSQEAVSGRGEQYF
V: TRBV7-9; size: .; D: TRBD2; J: TRBJ2-7; DNA: TGTGCCAGCAGCCCCCCAGCGGGGGCCTACGAGCAGTACTTC; CDR3: CASSPPAGAYEQYF
V: TRBV10-3; size: .; D: TRBD2; J: TRBJ2-7; DNA: TGTGCCATCAGTGAGGCTAGCGGGAGGGGCGAGCAGTACTTC; CDR3: CAISEASGRGEQYF
V: TRBV10-1; size: .; D: .; J: TRBJ2-7; DNA: TGCGCCATGTACCCAGGGGCCGAAATATACGAGCAGTACTTC; CDR3: CAMYPGAEIYEQYF
V: TRBV7-3; size: once; D: TRBD2; J: TRBJ2-3; DNA: TGTGCCAGCAGCTTAGCGGGAGTCGGAAATACGCAGTATTTT; CDR3: CASSLAGVGNTQYF
V: TRBV9; size: .; D: .; J: TRBJ2-1; DNA: TGTGCCAGCAGCGTAGGCGGCACCTACAATGAGCAGTTCTTC; CDR3: CASSVGGTYNEQFF
V: TRBV2; size: .; D: .; J: TRBJ2-3; DNA: TGTGCCAGCAGTGAAGGAGTCGATACGCAGTATTTT; CDR3: CASSEGVDTQYF
V: TRBV4-3; size: .; D: .; J: TRBJ2-7; DNA: TGCGCCAGCAGCCAAGGGCAGGGGATCTCCTACGAGCAGTACTTC; CDR3: CASSQGQGISYEQYF
V: TRBV5-6; size: .; D: TRBD1; J: TRBJ2-3; DNA: TGTGCCAGCAGCCCCGGGACAGGGACCACAGATACGCAGTATTTT; CDR3: CASSPGTGTTDTQYF
V: TRBV11-2; size: .; D: .; J: TRBJ1-1; DNA: TGTGCCAGCAGCTTAGATCGGAGGGCCGGTGGCACTGAAGCTTTCTTT; CDR3: CASSLDRRAGGTEAFF